This TCR beta chain was profiled in a study of beta chain features in type 1 diabetes. Germline V CDR1 and CDR2: SGHTA, FQGNSA. The CDR3 is 12 residues long. The study, taken as a whole, reports: Sequencing the cDNA could make cells with high TCR expression show up more than they should. Among type 1 diabetes patients, VDJ junctions had fewer insertions and more deletions. Any HLA type influence on TCRB rearrangement was left unresolved here.

The authors sorted CD4+ naive, central memory, regulatory and stem cell-like memory cells via CD45RO/CCR7/CD25/CD127/CD95/CD27. Expressed TCRB transcripts got sequenced, as all isolated RNA was reverse transcribed. Produced via immunoSEQ multiplex PCR; TCRdb's table is partial and in-frame only. The repertoire holds hundreds of thousands of clones, with about 16% as singletons. This clone came up once. The antigen remains unidentified. One junction end disagrees with the germline gene, perhaps due to a read error. Material for sequencing was naive CD4+ T cells from blood. This clonotype was sampled from a young man in good health. The V call is TRBV7-2, the J call TRBJ1-2; D is undetermined. The CDR3: CASRQNERHSAF. CDR3 DNA sequence: TGTGCCAGCAGACAGAATGAACGGCATTCCGCCTTC. Looking up the rest from reference TRBV7-2 and TRBJ1-2 gives the full variable domain: GAGVSQSPSNKVTEKGKDVELRCDPISGHTALYWYRQSLGQGLEFLIYFQGNSAPDKSGLPSDRFSAERTGGSVSTLTIQRTQQEDSAVYLCASRQNERHSAFGSGTRLTVV.